The T cell receptor beta chain under discussion was sequenced for a study of blood T cell repertoires in COVID-19. The overall study: Nucleic acid was either cDNA or gDNA, and it came from T cells, B-cell-depleted T cells, or PBMCs.

CDR3 length: 13 amino acids. The germline V gene has CDR1 SQVTM and CDR2 ANQGSEA. The V segment lost 6 bases and the J segment 4 bases; nucleotides outside the gene matches: 8. Participant ages covered roughly 18 to 89 years across 24 US areas. Assignments of participants to cohorts depended upon their own reported clinical history. Authors' methods: Estimates of nucleated cell counts were drawn from the amplification of reference gene primers. Assay used: immunoSEQ multiplex PCR; TCRdb lists only in-frame clones, some missing. V, J and clone size are those of that table, while D and trimming were read from the DNA. This table holds roughly 250,000 clones, approximately 86% found once.

The V gene is TRBV29-1, the J gene TRBJ1-1; 7 positions agree with TRBD1. The sequencing input was PBMCs or T cells enriched from blood (not recorded which). This sequence originates from a woman aged 25 to 39 with acute COVID-19. The CDR3 DNA follows: TGCAGCGTGACTGAGCAGGGGGGCACTGAAGCTTTCTTT. Translation: CSVTEQGGTEAFF. The whole variable domain, remainder taken from reference TRBV29-1 and TRBJ1-1, is SAVISQKPSRDICQRGTSLTIQCQVDSQVTMMFWYRQQPGQSLTLIATANQGSEATYESGFVIDKFPISRPNLTFSTLTVSNMSPEDSSIYLCSVTEQGGTEAFFGQGTRLTVV.